This T cell receptor (beta chain) is from a study of cytomegalovirus exposure and HLA in healthy donors. The V segment lost 0 bases and the J segment 1 base; nucleotides outside the gene matches: 12. The germline CDR1 and CDR2 sequences are SGHRS and YFSETQ. The CDR3 spans 19 residues. Vbeta (60) and Jbeta (13) primers were used in the PCR. TCRdb's copy holds only in-frame clones and misses some; the assay was immunoSEQ multiplex PCR. The table lists 100,000 to 150,000 clones, around 77% of them singletons, with roughly 1% in the top ten. In the case of this clone: Its cognate antigen is unknown.

Study-wide results and caveats: Later on, analysis showed that most CMV-associated TCR beta chains appeared to be HLA-restricted. In an earlier analysis, about 87% or about 30%: the productive usage of most TCR beta V segments. A few V segments could not be told apart, such as TRBV6-2 and TRBV6-3, and were left out.

The sequencing sample was made of PBMCs. V is TRBV5-1 and J is TRBJ1-1, with 10 positions matching TRBD1. The source of this sequence is a woman aged 55-70 years in good health and CMV-seronegative. The CDR3 spells CASSLGFRDRGGGNTEAFF. Written as DNA, the CDR3 is TGCGCCAGCAGCTTGGGGTTCCGGGACAGGGGTGGGGGGAACACTGAAGCTTTCTTT.